This TCR beta chain was sequenced for a study of cytomegalovirus exposure and HLA in healthy donors. The study, taken as a whole, reports: A few V segments could not be told apart, such as TRBV6-2 and TRBV6-3, and were left out.

The PCR was carried out with 60 Vbeta primers and 13 Jbeta primers. Clones were sequenced by immunoSEQ multiplex PCR, and TCRdb holds only the in-frame ones, with some missing. Altogether roughly 250,000 clones are present, about four fifths being singletons, with the ten largest covering around 0.33%. The CDR3 has 12 amino acids. The V end lost 4 bases, the J end lost 3 bases, and 3 bases lay between the germline ends. Germline CDR1 MGHDK, CDR2 SYGVNS. As regards this clone: No antigen is known for it.

This sequence was found in a girl aged 2-10 years in good health and CMV-seronegative. The source material was PBMCs. The V gene is TRBV25-1, the J gene TRBJ2-2; no definite D call. The CDR3 DNA reads as TGTGCCAGCAGTGGGCACACCGGGGAGCTGTTTTTT. As protein: CASSGHTGELFF. Full variable domain (outside the CDR3, taken from reference TRBV25-1 and TRBJ2-2): EADIYQTPRYLVIGTGKKITLECSQTMGHDKMYWYQQDPGMELHLIHYSYGVNSTEKGDLSSESTVSRIRTEHFPLTLESARPSHTSQYLCASSGHTGELFFGEGSRLTVL.